A selection of T cell receptor beta chains follows, all from one sample in a study of early T cells in non-severe SARS-CoV-2 infection. TCRdb independently ran MiXCR on the 5' RACE reads; one entry per CDR3 protein. The table lists around 71,000 distinct CDR3 sequences, roughly 15% of them singletons. The sample in question was whole blood, obtained at baseline. The receptor source for this set is an adult who was a healthcare worker with PCR-confirmed SARS-CoV-2 infection or an uninfected control (not recorded which). CDR3s include the opening cysteine and the closing phenylalanine or tryptophan. The order of the fields is clone size, J gene, V gene, D gene, CDR3 DNA, CDR3 protein. D genes are given only for firm matches. The listing skips clone size in some rows; elsewhere it reads once, few, many or a size class.

clone_size: few
j_call: TRBJ1-6
v_call: TRBV20-1
d_call: TRBD1
cdr3_nt: TGCAGTGCTAGACCTATGGACAGGGATAATTCACCCCTCCACTTT
cdr3_aa: CSARPMDRDNSPLHF

clone_size: -
j_call: TRBJ2-3
v_call: TRBV25-1
d_call: -
cdr3_nt: TGTGCCAGCAGTGAATATGTGGGCGGGACGCAGTATTTT
cdr3_aa: CASSEYVGGTQYF

clone_size: many
j_call: TRBJ2-3
v_call: TRBV7-3
d_call: TRBD2
cdr3_nt: TGTGCCAGCAGCGTAGCGGGAGTGAGCACAGATACGCAGTATTTT
cdr3_aa: CASSVAGVSTDTQYF

clone_size: -
j_call: TRBJ2-2
v_call: TRBV7-9
d_call: -
cdr3_nt: TGTGCCAGCAGCTACCGGGAATTGAACACCGGGGAGCTGTTTTTT
cdr3_aa: CASSYRELNTGELFF

clone_size: -
j_call: TRBJ2-1
v_call: TRBV7-9
d_call: TRBD2
cdr3_nt: TGTGCCAGCAGCTTCGCGGGAGCTAGGAATGAGCAGTTCTTC
cdr3_aa: CASSFAGARNEQFF

clone_size: many
j_call: TRBJ2-3
v_call: TRBV12-3/TRBV12-4
d_call: -
cdr3_nt: TGTGCCAGCAGAGGAGGAGGCGGAGGGGCAGATACGCAGTATTTT
cdr3_aa: CASRGGGGGADTQYF

clone_size: many
j_call: TRBJ2-7
v_call: TRBV20-1
d_call: -
cdr3_nt: TGCAGTGCTAGAAAAAATACCGGTGTCTCCTACGAGCAGTACTTC
cdr3_aa: CSARKNTGVSYEQYF

clone_size: many
j_call: TRBJ1-1
v_call: TRBV6-6
d_call: -
cdr3_nt: TGTGCCAGCAACATTGGGGGCACTGAAGCTTTCTTT
cdr3_aa: CASNIGGTEAFF

clone_size: many
j_call: TRBJ2-5
v_call: TRBV6-6
d_call: TRBD1
cdr3_nt: TGTGCCAGCAGTTACCTCATGACAGGGGACGAGACCCAGTACTTC
cdr3_aa: CASSYLMTGDETQYF

clone_size: few
j_call: TRBJ1-1
v_call: TRBV27
d_call: -
cdr3_nt: TGTGCCAGCAGTTTAAAGGAGGGGGGGTTATTTCCCCCTGAAGCTTTCTTT
cdr3_aa: CASSLKEGGLFPPEAFF

clone_size: -
j_call: TRBJ1-3
v_call: TRBV20-1
d_call: -
cdr3_nt: TGCAGTGCTAACCAGTTCTCTGGAAACACCATATATTTT
cdr3_aa: CSANQFSGNTIYF

clone_size: few
j_call: TRBJ1-2
v_call: TRBV7-2
d_call: TRBD1
cdr3_nt: TGTGCCAGCAGCTTAGTGACAGGGGACTATGGCTACACCTTC
cdr3_aa: CASSLVTGDYGYTF

clone_size: -
j_call: TRBJ2-2
v_call: TRBV2
d_call: -
cdr3_nt: TGTGCCAGCAGGGCAACGGGCCCTAACACCGGGGAGCTGTTTTTT
cdr3_aa: CASRATGPNTGELFF

clone_size: few
j_call: TRBJ2-3
v_call: TRBV18
d_call: TRBD2
cdr3_nt: TGTGCCAGCTCACCCATAGCTAGCGGGACGAGCACAGATACGCAGTATTTT
cdr3_aa: CASSPIASGTSTDTQYF

clone_size: many
j_call: TRBJ2-2
v_call: TRBV28
d_call: TRBD2
cdr3_nt: TGTGCCAGCAGCCCCGGACTAGCGGAGAACACCGGGGAGCTGTTTTTT
cdr3_aa: CASSPGLAENTGELFF

clone_size: few
j_call: TRBJ2-3
v_call: TRBV7-3
d_call: -
cdr3_nt: TGTGCCAGCAGCTTACCCGGAGGCTCAGATACGCAGTATTTT
cdr3_aa: CASSLPGGSDTQYF

clone_size: few
j_call: TRBJ1-2
v_call: TRBV18
d_call: -
cdr3_nt: TGTGCCAGCTCACCCACGTCCGGGGTTCAGTACACCTTC
cdr3_aa: CASSPTSGVQYTF

clone_size: -
j_call: TRBJ2-5
v_call: TRBV5-1
d_call: -
cdr3_nt: TGCGCCAGCAGCCATTCTTCCGTCGCGGCGGGAGAGACCCAGTACTTC
cdr3_aa: CASSHSSVAAGETQYF

clone_size: many
j_call: TRBJ2-7
v_call: TRBV21-1
d_call: -
cdr3_nt: TGTGCCAGACTCGGGGGCGAGCAGTACTTC
cdr3_aa: CARLGGEQYF

clone_size: once
j_call: TRBJ2-2
v_call: TRBV20-1
d_call: -
cdr3_nt: TGCAGTGCCCCCGGGCCATTAACCCCCGGGGAGCTGTTTTTT
cdr3_aa: CSAPGPLTPGELFF

clone_size: few
j_call: TRBJ2-1
v_call: TRBV7-2
d_call: TRBD2
cdr3_nt: TGTGCCAGCAGCTTAGGCCTAGCGGGAGGTTGGAATGAGCAGTTCTTC
cdr3_aa: CASSLGLAGGWNEQFF

clone_size: few
j_call: TRBJ2-2
v_call: TRBV5-1
d_call: TRBD2
cdr3_nt: TGCGCCAGCAGCTTGGGAGCTAGCGGGGATCTCACCGGGGAGCTGTTTTTT
cdr3_aa: CASSLGASGDLTGELFF

clone_size: -
j_call: TRBJ1-1
v_call: TRBV5-1
d_call: TRBD1
cdr3_nt: TGCGCCAGCAGCTTGGACAGGGGAGACACTGAAGCTTTCTTT
cdr3_aa: CASSLDRGDTEAFF

clone_size: -
j_call: TRBJ2-7
v_call: TRBV30
d_call: -
cdr3_nt: TGTGCCTGGAGTCTGGGACGGTCCGGGGAGCAGTACTTC
cdr3_aa: CAWSLGRSGEQYF

clone_size: -
j_call: TRBJ2-3
v_call: TRBV15
d_call: -
cdr3_nt: TGTGCCACCAGCAGAGGAGCGGTTAGCACAGATACGCAGTATTTT
cdr3_aa: CATSRGAVSTDTQYF

clone_size: -
j_call: TRBJ2-1
v_call: TRBV20-1
d_call: -
cdr3_nt: TGCAGTGCTAACCGACTTCACAATGAGCAGTTCTTC
cdr3_aa: CSANRLHNEQFF

clone_size: few
j_call: TRBJ2-3
v_call: TRBV7-6
d_call: TRBD2
cdr3_nt: TGTGCCAGCAGCTCCTCGACTGGGACTAGCTTGTGGACAGATACGCAGTATTTT
cdr3_aa: CASSSSTGTSLWTDTQYF

clone_size: -
j_call: TRBJ1-1
v_call: TRBV18
d_call: TRBD1
cdr3_nt: TGTGCCAGCTCGGGGGACAGAAAAAACACTGAAGCTTTCTTT
cdr3_aa: CASSGDRKNTEAFF

clone_size: -
j_call: TRBJ2-7
v_call: TRBV4-2
d_call: -
cdr3_nt: TGTGCCAGCAGCCAAGACGCCTACGAGCAGTACTTC
cdr3_aa: CASSQDAYEQYF

clone_size: many
j_call: TRBJ2-1
v_call: TRBV27
d_call: -
cdr3_nt: TGTGCCAGCAGTCCAGGGCTAACCCTATACAATGAGCAGTTCTTC
cdr3_aa: CASSPGLTLYNEQFF

clone_size: -
j_call: TRBJ2-3
v_call: TRBV10-1
d_call: TRBD1
cdr3_nt: TGCGCCAGCAGCCCGAGGGGGACAGGGCTTAGCACAGATACGCAGTATTTT
cdr3_aa: CASSPRGTGLSTDTQYF

clone_size: -
j_call: TRBJ2-7
v_call: TRBV27
d_call: TRBD1
cdr3_nt: TGTGCCAGCAGTTTAGGACAGGGGGAGCACGAGCAGTACTTC
cdr3_aa: CASSLGQGEHEQYF

clone_size: once
j_call: TRBJ2-2
v_call: TRBV5-4
d_call: -
cdr3_nt: TGTGCCAGCAGCCAGCGGACCGGGGAGCTGTTTTTT
cdr3_aa: CASSQRTGELFF

clone_size: few
j_call: TRBJ2-5
v_call: TRBV28
d_call: -
cdr3_nt: TGTGCCAGCAAGGGAGATCTGGTTATCGGGGACCAGTACTTC
cdr3_aa: CASKGDLVIGDQYF

clone_size: few
j_call: TRBJ2-4
v_call: TRBV12-3/TRBV12-4
d_call: -
cdr3_nt: TGTGCCAGCACGTCGGCAGACATTCAGTACTTC
cdr3_aa: CASTSADIQYF

clone_size: many
j_call: TRBJ1-5
v_call: TRBV28
d_call: TRBD1
cdr3_nt: TGTGCCAGCAGAGTCCCAGGGGGCGGCAATCAGCCCCAGCATTTT
cdr3_aa: CASRVPGGGNQPQHF

clone_size: -
j_call: TRBJ2-1
v_call: TRBV6-1
d_call: TRBD1
cdr3_nt: TGTGCCAGCAGGAGAGGGACAGGGTACAATGAGCAGTTCTTC
cdr3_aa: CASRRGTGYNEQFF

clone_size: -
j_call: TRBJ2-3
v_call: TRBV20-1
d_call: TRBD2
cdr3_nt: TGCAGTGCTAGCCGGGGGAGCGGGAGGGCCTATTTGAAAACAGATACGCAGTATTTT
cdr3_aa: CSASRGSGRAYLKTDTQYF

clone_size: many
j_call: TRBJ2-5
v_call: TRBV7-8
d_call: -
cdr3_nt: TGTGCCAGCAGCTCGGACCCTATCGGGGAGACCCAGTACTTC
cdr3_aa: CASSSDPIGETQYF

clone_size: -
j_call: TRBJ2-3
v_call: TRBV7-3
d_call: TRBD1
cdr3_nt: TGTGCCAGCAGCTTTCAGGGGGCCTCCACAGATACGCAGTATTTT
cdr3_aa: CASSFQGASTDTQYF

clone_size: -
j_call: TRBJ2-1
v_call: TRBV11-2
d_call: -
cdr3_nt: TGTGCCAGCAGCTCCCCCCAAGGGATCATCAATGAGCAGTTCTTC
cdr3_aa: CASSSPQGIINEQFF

clone_size: -
j_call: TRBJ2-7
v_call: TRBV2
d_call: TRBD1
cdr3_nt: TGTGCCAGCACCCGACGACAGGGGATGGACGAGCAGTACTTC
cdr3_aa: CASTRRQGMDEQYF

clone_size: -
j_call: TRBJ1-1
v_call: TRBV28
d_call: -
cdr3_nt: TGTGCCAGCAGTTTTGAAGGACATCTGAACACTGAAGCTTTCTTT
cdr3_aa: CASSFEGHLNTEAFF

clone_size: many
j_call: TRBJ2-2
v_call: TRBV4-2
d_call: TRBD1
cdr3_nt: TGTGCCAGCAGCCAAAGATCCGAGGGACAGGATTGGACCGGGGAGCTGTTTTTT
cdr3_aa: CASSQRSEGQDWTGELFF

clone_size: few
j_call: TRBJ1-5
v_call: TRBV18
d_call: -
cdr3_nt: TGTGCCAGCTCTCCGGACAGTGGGAATCAGCCCCAGCATTTT
cdr3_aa: CASSPDSGNQPQHF

clone_size: -
j_call: TRBJ1-5
v_call: TRBV6-5
d_call: -
cdr3_nt: TGTGCCAGCAGTTACACGGCGGTCGATCAGCCCCAGCATTTT
cdr3_aa: CASSYTAVDQPQHF

clone_size: -
j_call: TRBJ2-7
v_call: TRBV3-1
d_call: -
cdr3_nt: TGTGCCAGCAGCCAGGTCCCCTACGAGCAGTACTTC
cdr3_aa: CASSQVPYEQYF

clone_size: -
j_call: TRBJ2-7
v_call: TRBV28
d_call: -
cdr3_nt: TGTGCCAGCAGTTTACCGCAGAGCTACGAGCAGTACTTC
cdr3_aa: CASSLPQSYEQYF

clone_size: -
j_call: TRBJ2-5
v_call: TRBV5-1
d_call: -
cdr3_nt: TGCGCCAGCAGCCTGGACCCTTCAGAGACCCAGTACTTC
cdr3_aa: CASSLDPSETQYF

clone_size: few
j_call: TRBJ2-7
v_call: TRBV2
d_call: -
cdr3_nt: TGTGCCAGCAGTGAAGGGGGGTACGACGAGCAGTACTTC
cdr3_aa: CASSEGGYDEQYF

clone_size: -
j_call: TRBJ1-1
v_call: TRBV20-1
d_call: TRBD1
cdr3_nt: TGCAGTGCTAGAAGGGACAGGGGCACTGAAGCTTTCTTT
cdr3_aa: CSARRDRGTEAFF